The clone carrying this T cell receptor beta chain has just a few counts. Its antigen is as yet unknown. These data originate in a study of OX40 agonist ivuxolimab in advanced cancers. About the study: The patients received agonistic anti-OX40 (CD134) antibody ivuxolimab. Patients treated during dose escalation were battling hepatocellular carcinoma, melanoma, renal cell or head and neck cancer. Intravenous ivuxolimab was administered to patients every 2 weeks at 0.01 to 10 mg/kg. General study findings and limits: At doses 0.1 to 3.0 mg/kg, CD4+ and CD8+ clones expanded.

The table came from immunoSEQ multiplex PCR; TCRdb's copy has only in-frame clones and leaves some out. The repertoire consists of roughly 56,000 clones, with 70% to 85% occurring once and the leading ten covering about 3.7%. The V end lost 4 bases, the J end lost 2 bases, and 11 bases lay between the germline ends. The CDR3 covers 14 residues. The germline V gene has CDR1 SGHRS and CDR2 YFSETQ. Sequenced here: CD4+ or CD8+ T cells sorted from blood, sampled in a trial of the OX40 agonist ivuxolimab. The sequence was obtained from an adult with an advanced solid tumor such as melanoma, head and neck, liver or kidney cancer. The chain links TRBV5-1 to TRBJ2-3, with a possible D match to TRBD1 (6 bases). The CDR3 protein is CASSQDSPTDTQYF. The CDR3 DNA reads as TGCGCCAGCAGCCAGGACAGTCCCACAGATACGCAGTATTTT.